Presented here are 29 T cell receptor beta chains from one specimen sequenced in a study of patients and donors after allogeneic stem cell transplantation. TCRdb re-analysed the RT-PCR reads in MiXCR, keeping a single row per CDR3 protein. Found here are approximately 200,000 distinct CDR3 sequences, roughly two fifths of them singletons; the top ten hold 33%. The sample taken for sequencing was blood, either unsorted or a sorted T cell fraction (not recorded which). All receptors derive from a human donor who was either an allogeneic HSCT recipient or a stem cell or donor lymphocyte infusion donor (not recorded which). It is not recorded whose cells these are; they may come from a transplant donor.

J is TRBJ1-1 and V is TRBV27; no firm D call. CDR3 length: 14 amino acids. V was pared by 1 base and J by 0 bases, with 6 bases between. Looked up from germline, CDR1 is MNHEY and CDR2 is SMNVEV (reference sequence). The CDR3 sequence is CASSLWWVNTEAFF. DNA of the CDR3: TGTGCCAGCAGTTTATGGTGGGTGAACACTGAAGCTTTCTTT.

The chain uses TRBV12-3 or TRBV12-4 and TRBJ1-1; D not certain. The CDR3 runs to 17 residues. Trimming took off 6 bases at V and 2 bases at J, with 22 bases between the two ends. The CDR3 DNA follows: TGTGCCAGCAGCCTAAGGAGGACTACGCTACTAAACACTGAAGCTTTCTTT. This encodes CASSLRRTTLLNTEAFF.

This clonotype was seen only a few times. The rearrangement links TRBV5-1 to TRBJ2-1, with unresolved D. The germline V and J ends were trimmed by 3 bases and 10 bases, with 8 bases remaining between them. CDR1 is SGHRS and CDR2 is YFSETQ in the germline V gene. The CDR3 is made up of 11 amino acids. The CDR3 DNA reads TGCGCCAGCAGCTCTCCCGGGGAGCAGTTCTTC. Encoded protein: CASSSPGEQFF.

The V and J genes are TRBV29-1 and TRBJ1-1; 9 nucleotides align to TRBD1. V lost 5 bases to trimming and J lost 4 bases; unmatched junction nucleotides: 8. The germline V gene encodes CDR1 SQVTM and CDR2 ANQGSEA. The CDR3 totals 14 residues. CDR3 in DNA: TGCAGCGTTCACAACAGGGGGCAATCCACTGAAGCTTTCTTT. Amino acids: CSVHNRGQSTEAFF.

V is TRBV7-3 and J is TRBJ2-7; 7 bases are a match to TRBD1. Germline V gives CDR1 SGHTA, CDR2 FQGTGA. V lost 1 base to trimming and J lost 2 bases; unmatched junction nucleotides: 5. The CDR3 has 15 amino acids. The CDR3, as DNA: TGTGCCAGCAGCTTAAACTCGGGACAGCCCTACGAGCAGTACTTC. The encoded protein is CASSLNSGQPYEQYF. Complete variable domain (other parts from reference TRBV7-3 and TRBJ2-7): GAGVSQTPSNKVTEKGKYVELRCDPISGHTALYWYRQSLGQGPEFLIYFQGTGAADDSGLPNDRFFAVRPEGSVSTLKIQRTERGDSAVYLCASSLNSGQPYEQYFGPGTRLTVT.

This chain links TRBV6-1 with TRBJ2-2; 9 bases map to TRBD1. CDR1 is MNHNS and CDR2 is SASEGT in the germline V gene. CDR3 length: 16 amino acids. Trimming took 7 bases from V and 5 from J; bases not matched to a gene: 11. Written as DNA, the CDR3 is TGTGCCAGCATGGGACAGGGTCCCCGGCGGACCGGGGAGCTGTTTTTT. This gives the protein CASMGQGPRRTGELFF.

The J gene is TRBJ1-4, the V gene TRBV21-1. TRBV21-1 is a documented pseudogene. CDR3 length equals 15 residues. CDR3 residues: CASSKECEVSGKLFF. As DNA, the CDR3 is TGTGCCAGCAGCAAAGAGTGTGAGGTTTCGGGAAAACTGTTTTTT.

The V call is TRBV30, the J call TRBJ2-7; tentatively, D is TRBD1 or TRBD2 (6 bases each). CDR3 length: 13 amino acids. Germline assignment: CDR1 GTSNPN and CDR2 SVGIG (reference sequence). Trimming left V 5 bases short and J 3 bases short, with 14 bases between. As DNA, the CDR3 is TGTGCCTGGGGGCGAAGGGGGGTCTACGAGCAGTACTTC. The encoded protein is CAWGRRGVYEQYF.

The gene calls are TRBV29-1 and TRBJ2-5; TRBD1 matches at 9 bases. Germline CDR1 reads SQVTM; CDR2 reads ANQGSEA. The CDR3 is 15 residues long. The V gene end was trimmed by 8 bases and the J gene end by 5 bases; junction bases not matched to a gene: 15. The CDR3 region is CSSYLGQGTSETQYF. The CDR3 coding sequence is TGCAGCTCATACCTGGGACAGGGAACATCCGAGACCCAGTACTTC.

This rearrangement joins TRBV4-3 to TRBJ2-1; 11 bases match TRBD2. The length of the CDR3 is 15 residues. V lost 2 bases and J lost 8; bases outside the gene matches: 5. From germline, CDR1 is LGHNA and CDR2 YSLEER. The CDR3 region is CASSQTSGRGDEQFF. CDR3 sequence (DNA): TGCGCCAGCAGCCAAACTAGCGGGAGAGGGGATGAGCAGTTCTTC.

The J gene is TRBJ2-1, the V gene TRBV27; a possible D gene is TRBD1 (5 bases). The germline V gene has CDR1 MNHEY and CDR2 SMNVEV (reference sequence). This CDR3 spans 13 amino acids. The V gene lost 2 bases and the J gene lost 10 bases, with 12 bases spanning the gap. CDR3 sequence: CASSLRWGREQFF. In DNA, the CDR3 is TGTGCCAGCAGTTTAAGATGGGGCCGAGAGCAGTTCTTC.

The chain employs TRBV25-1 and TRBJ1-2; possible D gene TRBD1, 6 bases. This CDR3 is 15 amino acids long. Germline V gives CDR1 MGHDK, CDR2 SYGVNS. V lost 4 bases and J 6 bases, leaving 18 bases between the germline ends. The CDR3 bases are TGTGCCAGCAGTGTAAGTTCCAGGGGAAACGATGGCTACACCTTC. Protein: CASSVSSRGNDGYTF.

In its sample, this clonotype was seen a few times. The rearrangement links TRBV6-2 or TRBV6-3 to TRBJ1-5; D gene unclear. The CDR3 loop spans 14 amino acids. The germline V gene encodes CDR1 MNHEY and CDR2 SVGEGT. V dropped 2 bases and J dropped 4 bases, with 9 bases sitting between them. CDR3 region: CASSYNMGNQPQHF. The DNA for the CDR3 is TGTGCCAGCAGTTACAATATGGGGAATCAGCCCCAGCATTTT.

The gene calls are TRBV5-6 and TRBJ2-3, with unresolved D. This CDR3 spans 16 amino acids. Germline V gene sequence: CDR1 SGHDT, CDR2 YYEEEE. Trimming pared 5 bases from V and 4 bases from J, leaving 20 bases between. This CDR3 reads CASSFLGVRFSDTQYF. Written as DNA, the CDR3 is TGTGCCAGCAGTTTTCTCGGAGTTCGCTTTTCAGATACGCAGTATTTT.

This clonotype was recorded at least ten times. This rearrangement joins TRBV29-1 to TRBJ1-2, with no clear D. Trimming pared 4 bases from V and 2 bases from J, leaving 5 bases between. Looked up from germline, CDR1 is SQVTM and CDR2 is ANQGSEA. CDR3 length: 11 residues. The CDR3 sequence is CSVAENYGYTF. CDR3 in DNA: TGCAGCGTTGCGGAAAACTATGGCTACACCTTC.

The genes are TRBV29-1 and TRBJ1-1, with no clear D. Germline V gene lookup returns CDR1 SQVTM and CDR2 ANQGSEA. This CDR3 contains 11 residues. Trimming took 3 bases from V and 8 from J, leaving 10 bases between them. CDR3 residues: CSVDRLGEAFF. CDR3 nucleotide sequence: TGCAGCGTTGACAGGCTAGGGGAAGCTTTCTTT.

This clonotype has ten or more counts. The chain uses TRBV12-3 or TRBV12-4 and TRBJ1-1, with no clear D. This CDR3 has 12 amino acids. Trimming took 6 bases from V and 3 from J, leaving 8 bases between them. This CDR3 is CASSYTYTEAFF. The CDR3 coding sequence is TGTGCCAGCAGCTATACGTACACTGAAGCTTTCTTT.

A few counts support this clonotype. This chain links TRBV3-1 with TRBJ2-1, with D possibly being TRBD1 (7 bases). Germline CDR1 LGHDT, CDR2 YNNKEL (reference sequence). V lost 6 bases to trimming and J lost 2 bases, with 17 bases between them. This CDR3 is 16 amino acids long. The CDR3 here is CASRRGDRATYNEQFF. The DNA of the CDR3 is TGTGCCAGCAGACGCGGGGACAGAGCAACCTACAATGAGCAGTTCTTC.

This clonotype occurred many times. This rearrangement joins TRBV12-3 or TRBV12-4 to TRBJ1-1; 7 nucleotides line up with TRBD1. The CDR3 runs 14 residues. V shed 1 base and J 5 bases; nucleotides not matched to a gene: 4. CDR3: CASSLVARGTEAFF. The CDR3, as DNA: TGTGCCAGCAGTTTAGTTGCCAGGGGGACTGAAGCTTTCTTT.

The chain recombines TRBV7-3 with TRBJ2-1; TRBD1 or TRBD2 may be the D gene (5 bases each). The V end lost 8 bases, the J end lost 5 bases, and 16 bases lay between the germline ends. Germline V gene data show CDR1 as SGHTA and CDR2 as FQGTGA. This CDR3 contains 14 residues. Here the CDR3 DNA reads TGTGCCAGCTCAGGTGGGACCACGAACAATGAGCAGTTCTTC. This codes for CASSGGTTNNEQFF.

This rearrangement joins TRBV4-3 to TRBJ2-2; 9 bases match TRBD2. The V gene end was trimmed by 0 bases and the J gene end by 3 bases; junction bases not matched to a gene: 5. There are 17 residues in the CDR3. Germline V CDR1 and CDR2: LGHNA, YSLEER. The CDR3 DNA is TGCGCCAGCAGCCAAGATTGGCTAGCGGGGTACACCGGGGAGCTGTTTTTT. This sequence encodes CASSQDWLAGYTGELFF.

This clonotype was found a few times. CDR3 loop: CATATPGKGAKNIQYF. The CDR3 coding sequence is TGTGCCACCGCAACGCCCGGAAAGGGAGCCAAAAACATTCAGTACTTC. The rearrangement joins TRBV27 to TRBJ2-4; D is unresolved. V was cut by 10 bases and J by 0 bases, with 19 bases left in between. The CDR3 totals 16 residues. From germline, CDR1 is MNHEY and CDR2 SMNVEV (reference sequence).

This clonotype was observed a handful of times. The V call is TRBV27, the J call TRBJ1-5; no reliable D call. This CDR3 contains 15 residues. CDR1 is MNHEY, CDR2 SMNVEV, per germline (reference sequence). The germline V and J ends were trimmed by 4 bases and 2 bases, with 12 bases remaining between them. The CDR3 loop reads CASSSYPLGNQPQHF. The CDR3 nucleotides read TGTGCCAGCAGTTCGTACCCGCTGGGCAATCAGCCCCAGCATTTT.

The chain joins TRBV27 to TRBJ2-7, with a tentative D call TRBD2 (6 bases). The CDR3 is 14 amino acids. The germline V gene has CDR1 MNHEY and CDR2 SMNVEV (reference sequence). V dropped 8 bases and J dropped 2 bases, with 16 bases sitting between them. CDR3 residues: CASRTPSATYEQYF. The CDR3 DNA reads as TGTGCCAGCCGAACTCCTAGCGCTACCTACGAGCAGTACTTC.

This clonotype showed up many times. V gene TRBV12-3 or TRBV12-4 combines with J gene TRBJ1-4, with TRBD1 matching over 7 bases. V shed 5 bases, J shed 6 bases, and the junction held 12 bases outside the gene matches. The length of the CDR3 is 16 residues. The CDR3 sequence is CASSALAGGGYEKLFF. The CDR3 DNA follows: TGTGCCAGCAGTGCCCTAGCAGGGGGAGGCTATGAAAAACTGTTTTTT.

This clonotype was seen a few times. The chain carries TRBV5-1 and TRBJ2-3; D tentatively fits TRBD1 or TRBD2 (5 bases each). The CDR3 consists of 15 residues. The V gene's germline CDR1 is SGHRS and CDR2 YFSETQ. Trimming pared 0 bases from V and 1 base from J, leaving 9 bases between. The chain's CDR3 is CASSLVGARTDTQYF. The DNA of the CDR3 is TGCGCCAGCAGCTTGGTCGGGGCCCGCACAGATACGCAGTATTTT.

The sample holds a few counts of this clonotype. CDR3 nucleotides: TGCGCCAGCAGCCAAGGACTAGCGGGAACGGGGCAGTCCTACAATGAGCAGTTCTTC. Its protein product is CASSQGLAGTGQSYNEQFF. The rearrangement links TRBV4-3 to TRBJ2-1; TRBD2 aligns across 11 bases. V trimming: 1 base; J trimming: 1 base; junction bases outside the gene matches: 9. The CDR3 sequence is 19 residues long. From germline, CDR1 is LGHNA and CDR2 YSLEER.

This clonotype showed up just a few times. The rearrangement joins TRBV7-2 to TRBJ1-1; maybe TRBD1 (5 bases). The germline V gene has CDR1 SGHTA and CDR2 FQGNSA. CDR3 length: 13 residues. The V end lost 6 bases, the J end lost 1 base, and 9 bases lay between the germline ends. CDR3 loop: CASRNGQNTEAFF. CDR3 sequence (DNA): TGTGCCAGCAGGAACGGACAGAACACTGAAGCTTTCTTT. The full variable domain, in which reference TRBV7-2 and TRBJ1-1 provide the parts outside the CDR3, is GAGVSQSPSNKVTEKGKDVELRCDPISGHTALYWYRQSLGQGLEFLIYFQGNSAPDKSGLPSDRFSAERTGGSVSTLTIQRTQQEDSAVYLCASRNGQNTEAFFGQGTRLTVV.

The chain is built from TRBV28 and TRBJ2-3; D unclear. With 6 bases removed from V and 2 bases from J, the gap between germline ends came to 12 bases. CDR3 length equals 14 residues. Germline CDR1 is MDHEN and CDR2 is SYDVKM. The CDR3 DNA follows: TGTGCCAGCAGCTTACCCGATACCACAGATACGCAGTATTTT. This gives the protein CASSLPDTTDTQYF. The entire variable domain, with the rest obtained from reference TRBV28 and TRBJ2-3, is as follows: DVKVTQSSRYLVKRTGEKVFLECVQDMDHENMFWYRQDPGLGLRLIYFSYDVKMKEKGDIPEGYSVSREKKERFSLILESASTNQTSMYLCASSLPDTTDTQYFGPGTRLTVL.